Listed here is a single T cell receptor beta chain. Its antigen is unknown. These data originate in a study of T cell responses to AZD1222 COVID-19 vaccine. Study in general: Second doses were pooled across both intervals (about 4 or about 12 weeks). Study-wide results and limits: An increase in Spike-specific TCR breadth and depth was observed after two AZD1222 doses. Along spike, vaccine-associated CD4 TCRs were found throughout, with dominance at 160-218 and 743-854. Donors, mostly white British, included more females; clonal diversity was possibly underestimated.

The table came from immunoSEQ multiplex PCR; TCRdb's copy has only in-frame clones and leaves some out. The sample holds about 140,000 clones, around 93% seen once. This CDR3 has 14 residues. The ends were cut back, 7 bases at V and 2 bases at J, with 15 bases in the middle. Germline CDR1 reads SGDLS; CDR2 reads YYNGEE. The origin of this receptor is an adult in good health. V is TRBV9 and J is TRBJ1-2, with D possibly being TRBD1 (6 bases). The sequenced sample was peripheral blood, obtained on day 0 of AZD1222 vaccination. The CDR3 region has the DNA TGTGCCAGCGGACTAACAGGGATGAACTATGGCTACACCTTC. Encoded protein: CASGLTGMNYGYTF.